These T cell receptor beta chains were read from a single sample in a study of CD8 T cells in ankylosing spondylitis. TCRdb analysed the 5' RACE reads with MiXCR anew, one entry per CDR3 protein. This sample has roughly 700,000 distinct CDR3 sequences, with around a fifth found just once. Sequenced: blood, either unsorted or a sorted T cell fraction (not recorded which). These receptor sequences come from a male donor with ankylosing spondylitis. The CDR3 runs from the conserved cysteine through the conserved F or W. D genes are given only for firm matches. Size is stated for part of the rows, as once, few or many counts, or as a class when the clone is expanded.

size: few; D: -; J: TRBJ2-2; V: TRBV7-2; CDR3: CASSLEAGYGELFF; DNA: TGTGCCAGCAGCTTAGAGGCGGGCTACGGGGAGCTGTTTTTT
size: -; D: -; J: TRBJ1-2; V: TRBV4-3; CDR3: CASSQDRAGGGYGYTF; DNA: TGCGCCAGCAGCCAAGACCGGGCAGGCGGCGGCTATGGCTACACCTTC
size: -; D: TRBD2; J: TRBJ2-3; V: TRBV10-3; CDR3: CAISESIAGGLTDTQYF; DNA: TGTGCCATCAGTGAGTCGATAGCGGGAGGGCTAACAGATACGCAGTATTTT
size: few; D: -; J: TRBJ1-2; V: TRBV19; CDR3: CASNPGPKSNYGYTF; DNA: TGTGCCAGTAACCCGGGACCGAAAAGTAACTATGGCTACACCTTC
size: few; D: -; J: TRBJ2-1; V: TRBV5-6; CDR3: CASSPEPHVSNEQFF; DNA: TGTGCCAGCAGCCCCGAGCCGCATGTGTCCAATGAGCAGTTCTTC
size: few; D: TRBD2; J: TRBJ2-3; V: TRBV28; CDR3: CATSLEGGPSTDTQYF; DNA: TGTGCCACCTCCCTTGAGGGAGGGCCGAGCACAGATACGCAGTATTTT
size: -; D: -; J: TRBJ2-1; V: TRBV14; CDR3: CASSQAMGGKGSYNEQFF; DNA: TGTGCCAGCAGCCAAGCCATGGGGGGAAAAGGGTCTTACAATGAGCAGTTCTTC
size: few; D: TRBD2; J: TRBJ2-7; V: TRBV9; CDR3: CASSVAPTSGGSFSYEQYF; DNA: TGTGCCAGCAGCGTAGCCCCAACTAGCGGGGGCTCGTTCTCCTACGAGCAGTACTTC
size: -; D: -; J: TRBJ1-3; V: TRBV6-1; CDR3: CASRPPGSSGNTIYF; DNA: TGTGCCAGCAGACCCCCCGGGAGCTCTGGAAACACCATATATTTT
size: -; D: TRBD1; J: TRBJ1-5; V: TRBV18; CDR3: CASSRRGTEGSLDQPQHF; DNA: TGTGCCAGCTCACGCAGGGGGACAGAAGGCTCCCTGGATCAGCCCCAGCATTTT
size: -; D: TRBD1; J: TRBJ2-5; V: TRBV12-3/TRBV12-4; CDR3: CASSKGQGVGQETQYF; DNA: TGTGCCAGCAGTAAGGGACAGGGTGTGGGGCAAGAGACCCAGTACTTC
size: -; D: TRBD2; J: TRBJ2-7; V: TRBV27; CDR3: CASSLFTGTSSYEQYF; DNA: TGTGCCAGCAGTTTATTTACCGGGACTAGCAGCTACGAGCAGTACTTC
size: few; D: -; J: TRBJ2-3; V: TRBV29-1; CDR3: CSVNKGADTQYF; DNA: TGCAGCGTAAACAAGGGCGCAGATACGCAGTATTTT
size: few; D: TRBD2; J: TRBJ2-1; V: TRBV9; CDR3: CASSPKTSGRNEQFF; DNA: TGTGCCAGCAGCCCCAAGACTAGCGGGAGGAATGAGCAGTTCTTC
size: -; D: -; J: TRBJ2-7; V: TRBV12-3/TRBV12-4; CDR3: CASATDEQYF; DNA: TGTGCCAGCGCTACCGACGAGCAGTACTTC
size: -; D: -; J: TRBJ2-2; V: TRBV4-1; CDR3: CASSQAAAGHTGELFF; DNA: TGCGCCAGCAGCCAAGCTGCGGCGGGACACACCGGGGAGCTGTTTTTT
size: -; D: TRBD1; J: TRBJ1-1; V: TRBV20-1; CDR3: CSANQGADTEAFF; DNA: TGCAGTGCTAACCAGGGGGCTGACACTGAAGCTTTCTTT
size: -; D: TRBD2; J: TRBJ2-7; V: TRBV29-1; CDR3: CSVYRGTSTNYEQYF; DNA: TGCAGCGTTTACCGAGGGACTAGCACGAACTACGAGCAGTACTTC
size: -; D: -; J: TRBJ2-5; V: TRBV5-1; CDR3: CASSSRGLGEETQYF; DNA: TGCGCCAGCAGCTCCCGGGGGTTGGGAGAAGAGACCCAGTACTTC
size: few; D: -; J: TRBJ2-1; V: TRBV6-1; CDR3: CASTPGEPSYNEQFF; DNA: TGTGCCAGCACTCCTGGGGAACCTTCCTACAATGAGCAGTTCTTC
size: few; D: TRBD1; J: TRBJ2-5; V: TRBV5-6; CDR3: CASSLGGTAERETQYF; DNA: TGTGCCAGCAGCTTGGGAGGGACAGCAGAACGAGAGACCCAGTACTTC
size: once; D: TRBD1; J: TRBJ1-1; V: TRBV7-3; CDR3: CASSVNGQGNTEAFF; DNA: TGTGCCAGCAGCGTAAACGGACAGGGGAACACTGAAGCTTTCTTT
size: few; D: TRBD1; J: TRBJ2-1; V: TRBV7-3; CDR3: CASSGDRGDEQFF; DNA: TGTGCCAGCAGCGGGGACAGGGGGGATGAGCAGTTCTTC
size: -; D: -; J: TRBJ1-2; V: TRBV5-1; CDR3: CASSLAPERGAFNYGYTF; DNA: TGCGCCAGCAGCTTGGCCCCGGAAAGGGGGGCCTTCAACTATGGCTACACCTTC
size: -; D: TRBD1; J: TRBJ2-3; V: TRBV7-2; CDR3: CASSPQGADTQYF; DNA: TGTGCCAGCAGCCCCCAGGGGGCAGATACGCAGTATTTT
size: many; D: TRBD1; J: TRBJ2-7; V: TRBV7-6; CDR3: CASSLQGGDSYEQYF; DNA: TGTGCCAGCAGTTTACAGGGGGGAGACTCCTACGAGCAGTACTTC
size: -; D: -; J: TRBJ2-7; V: TRBV4-1; CDR3: CASSSYRGGTYEQYF; DNA: TGCGCCAGCAGCTCCTACAGGGGGGGAACCTACGAGCAGTACTTC
size: few; D: TRBD2; J: TRBJ2-7; V: TRBV7-2; CDR3: CASSLQAGVAYEQYF; DNA: TGTGCCAGCAGCTTACAAGCGGGGGTAGCCTACGAGCAGTACTTC
size: -; D: -; J: TRBJ2-7; V: TRBV27; CDR3: CASSLRGPFMGYEQYF; DNA: TGTGCCAGCAGTTTACGAGGCCCATTCATGGGGTACGAGCAGTACTTC
size: few; D: -; J: TRBJ2-7; V: TRBV3-1; CDR3: CASSQWDTGTHEQYF; DNA: TGTGCCAGCAGCCAATGGGACACAGGGACTCACGAGCAGTACTTC
size: -; D: -; J: TRBJ2-3; V: TRBV7-9; CDR3: CASNAYSTDTQYF; DNA: TGTGCCAGCAACGCCTATAGCACAGATACGCAGTATTTT
size: few; D: -; J: TRBJ2-3; V: TRBV29-1; CDR3: CSVDAGTDTQYF; DNA: TGCAGCGTTGACGCCGGCACAGATACGCAGTATTTT
size: few; D: TRBD1; J: TRBJ2-7; V: TRBV5-5; CDR3: CASSLAAGGFYEQYF; DNA: TGTGCCAGCAGCTTGGCGGCAGGGGGCTTCTACGAGCAGTACTTC
size: many; D: -; J: TRBJ2-2; V: TRBV28; CDR3: CASSYANTGELFF; DNA: TGTGCCAGCAGCTACGCGAACACCGGGGAGCTGTTTTTT
size: few; D: -; J: TRBJ1-1; V: TRBV27; CDR3: CASRGGGWNTEAFF; DNA: TGTGCCTCCCGAGGAGGGGGATGGAACACTGAAGCTTTCTTT
size: many; D: TRBD2; J: TRBJ2-5; V: TRBV20-1; CDR3: CSARGGAARGGPEETQYF; DNA: TGCAGTGCTAGGGGTGGAGCGGCCCGCGGGGGGCCGGAGGAGACCCAGTACTTC
size: few; D: -; J: TRBJ2-1; V: TRBV5-1; CDR3: CASSGGTVQVNEQFF; DNA: TGCGCCAGCAGCGGCGGGACAGTACAAGTCAATGAGCAGTTCTTC
size: -; D: TRBD2; J: TRBJ2-5; V: TRBV7-9; CDR3: CASIDFGREGGETQYF; DNA: TGTGCCAGCATCGATTTCGGGAGGGAAGGCGGGGAGACCCAGTACTTC
size: many; D: TRBD2; J: TRBJ2-1; V: TRBV5-1; CDR3: CASSLGEGLAYNEQFF; DNA: TGCGCCAGCAGCTTGGGGGAGGGGTTAGCCTACAATGAGCAGTTCTTC
size: -; D: TRBD1; J: TRBJ1-1; V: TRBV4-1; CDR3: CASSPHRGPLNTEAFF; DNA: TGCGCCAGCAGCCCGCACAGGGGACCCTTGAACACTGAAGCTTTCTTT
size: -; D: TRBD2; J: TRBJ2-1; V: TRBV10-2; CDR3: CASRGSGGDEQFF; DNA: TGCGCCAGCAGGGGGTCTGGGGGGGATGAGCAGTTCTTC
size: -; D: -; J: TRBJ1-4; V: TRBV5-6; CDR3: CASSLVGQIATNEKLFF; DNA: TGTGCCAGCAGCTTGGTAGGACAGATTGCAACTAATGAAAAACTGTTTTTT
size: -; D: -; J: TRBJ2-2; V: TRBV3-1; CDR3: CASSQLSGELFF; DNA: TGTGCCAGCAGCCAGCTTTCCGGGGAGCTGTTTTTT
size: -; D: -; J: TRBJ1-1; V: TRBV6-2/TRBV6-3; CDR3: CASSYQDRNTEAFF; DNA: TGTGCCAGCAGTTACCAGGACAGAAACACTGAAGCTTTCTTT
size: -; D: -; J: TRBJ2-7; V: TRBV3-1; CDR3: CASSQLGGSSYEQYF; DNA: TGTGCCAGCAGCCAACTAGGGGGGAGCTCCTACGAGCAGTACTTC
size: few; D: TRBD1; J: TRBJ2-7; V: TRBV29-1; CDR3: CSVEKGTGPYEQYF; DNA: TGCAGCGTTGAAAAAGGGACAGGACCCTACGAGCAGTACTTC
size: few; D: -; J: TRBJ1-2; V: TRBV12-3/TRBV12-4; CDR3: CASSLKPFGIGQTKRDSYGYTF; DNA: TGTGCCAGCAGTTTAAAGCCTTTTGGAATCGGGCAGACCAAACGAGACTCCTATGGCTACACCTTC
size: many; D: TRBD1; J: TRBJ1-2; V: TRBV2; CDR3: CASSGRTGSIGYTF; DNA: TGTGCCAGCAGTGGTCGGACAGGGAGTATTGGCTACACCTTC
size: -; D: -; J: TRBJ2-5; V: TRBV28; CDR3: CASEMGHQETQYF; DNA: TGTGCCAGCGAGATGGGGCACCAAGAGACCCAGTACTTC
size: -; D: -; J: TRBJ1-2; V: TRBV15; CDR3: CATSPPGQQTNYGYTF; DNA: TGTGCCACCAGCCCGCCCGGACAGCAAACTAACTATGGCTACACCTTC
size: -; D: -; J: TRBJ1-1; V: TRBV1; CDR3: CTSSQPDRGNTEAFF; DNA: TGCACCAGCAGCCAACCGGACAGGGGCAACACTGAAGCTTTCTTT
size: few; D: -; J: TRBJ2-5; V: TRBV4-1; CDR3: CASSQAPGQETQYF; DNA: TGCGCCAGCAGCCAAGCCCCGGGACAAGAGACCCAGTACTTC
size: -; D: -; J: TRBJ2-1; V: TRBV5-6; CDR3: CASTPEASPEGEQFF; DNA: TGTGCCAGCACCCCCGAGGCTAGCCCAGAGGGTGAGCAGTTCTTC
size: -; D: -; J: TRBJ2-7; V: TRBV11-3; CDR3: CASSTGQFEQYF; DNA: TGTGCCAGCAGCACCGGACAGTTCGAGCAGTACTTC
size: few; D: -; J: TRBJ2-5; V: TRBV6-5; CDR3: CAVGRQETQYF; DNA: TGTGCCGTAGGTCGACAAGAGACCCAGTACTTC
size: few; D: -; J: TRBJ1-2; V: TRBV7-2; CDR3: CASSPGLNAGGYTF; DNA: TGTGCCAGCAGCCCAGGGCTCAATGCGGGTGGCTACACCTTC
size: few; D: TRBD1; J: TRBJ2-1; V: TRBV7-9; CDR3: CASINTPWDRYNEQFF; DNA: TGTGCCAGCATCAACACTCCCTGGGACAGATACAATGAGCAGTTCTTC
size: -; D: -; J: TRBJ2-7; V: TRBV7-2; CDR3: CASSYLEPGDFAYEQYF; DNA: TGTGCCAGCAGCTATCTCGAACCAGGGGATTTTGCGTACGAGCAGTACTTC
size: few; D: -; J: TRBJ2-1; V: TRBV6-4; CDR3: CASSHRTASSYNEQFF; DNA: TGTGCCAGCAGTCACCGGACTGCAAGCTCCTACAATGAGCAGTTCTTC